The entry that follows covers one TCR beta chain sequence. Antigen unknown. TCRdb keeps only in-frame clones here, not all; method: immunoSEQ multiplex PCR. Counted here are roughly 24,000 clones, roughly 79% occurring once; the ten biggest clones make up under 30%. The data were obtained in a study of OX40 agonist ivuxolimab in advanced cancers. Study overall: The study gave patients intravenous ivuxolimab at 0.01 to 10 mg/kg every 2 weeks.

Germline values: CDR1 ENHRY, CDR2 SYGVKD. Trimming pared 7 bases from V and 6 bases from J, leaving 11 bases between. The CDR3 runs to 12 residues. Findings and limits, study-wide: Averaging showed that CD8+ T cells had more expanded clones than CD4+ did.

Blood sampling took place at baseline, cycle 4 day 1, and cycle 7 day 1. This TCR was sampled from an adult with an advanced solid tumor such as melanoma, head and neck, liver or kidney cancer. This specimen was CD4+ or CD8+ T cells sorted from blood, taken in a trial of the OX40 agonist ivuxolimab. This chain links TRBV10-3 with TRBJ2-3; the D gene is possibly TRBD1 (5 bases). The CDR3 sequence is CAIKGATDTQYF. The CDR3 bases are TGTGCCATCAAAGGGGCGACGGATACGCAGTATTTT.